The 16 T cell receptor beta chains reported below all come from one sample, sequenced in a study of T cell repertoires in cytomegalovirus infection. These receptors have no identified antigens. TCRdb reprocessed the reads via MiXCR and lists one record per CDR3 protein. Of 380,000 or so distinct CDR3 sequences detected, roughly 34% appear once; the ten largest clones hold roughly 13%. This specimen consisted of cultured PBMCs, obtained from culture after CMV antigen stimulation. These receptors all stem from a human donor in good health (CMV status not recorded). Some clones in this sample may be carry-over from other donors' samples.

The rearrangement links TRBV7-8 to TRBJ2-5, with 9 bases that match TRBD1. The CDR3 extends over 15 amino acids. The V segment lost 4 bases and the J segment 0 bases; nucleotides outside the gene matches: 3. Germline V CDR1 and CDR2: SGHVS, FQNEAQ. CDR3 in amino acids: CASSSGTGNQETQYF. The CDR3 DNA reads TGTGCCAGCAGCTCGGGGACAGGGAACCAAGAGACCCAGTACTTC.

This clonotype has only a few counts. The chain has TRBV7-8 and TRBJ2-7; 8 positions agree with TRBD2. The CDR3 has 15 residues. With V trimmed by 6 bases and J by 3 bases, 10 bases remained unmatched. Germline V gene data show CDR1 as SGHVS and CDR2 as FQNEAQ. CDR3: CASRCPAGAFYEQYV. The DNA of the CDR3 is TGTGCCAGCAGATGCCCAGCGGGAGCGTTCTACGAGCAGTACGTC.

The chain couples TRBV20-1 to TRBJ2-1, with 8 bases fitting TRBD2. Unmatched junction bases numbered 18, after V lost 5 bases and J lost 3 bases. The CDR3 is 18 residues long. CDR1 is DFQATT, CDR2 SNEGSKA, per germline (reference sequence). CDR3 DNA: TGCAGTGCTCCTCGGCAGGCATTAGCGGGATCTTACTACAATGAGCAGTTCTTC. This sequence encodes CSAPRQALAGSYYNEQFF.

The chain carries TRBV6-5 and TRBJ2-5; TRBD1 agrees at 8 bases. V dropped 5 bases and J dropped 5; count of bases not matched to a gene: 10. This CDR3 is built from 15 residues. Germline-derived CDR1 and CDR2 are MNHEY and SVGAGI. The DNA of the CDR3 is TGTGCCAGCAGTGAAGACCAGGGGGCTGTGGAGACCCAGTACTTC. Its protein product is CASSEDQGAVETQYF.

The V gene is TRBV7-6, the J gene TRBJ2-1, with D possibly matching TRBD1 (5 bases). Between the trimmed V and J ends, which lost 5 bases and 0 bases, there was a span of 14 bases. This CDR3 has 16 residues. Germline V gene lookup returns CDR1 SGHVS and CDR2 FNYEAQ. CDR3: CASSGHVQVSYNEQFF. The CDR3 bases are TGTGCCAGCAGCGGTCACGTACAGGTCTCCTACAATGAGCAGTTCTTC.

The V call is TRBV14, the J call TRBJ2-7; 9 bases are shared with TRBD1. This CDR3 is built from 16 residues. V was pared by 1 base and J by 1 base, with 5 bases of the junction left unmatched. In germline, CDR1 is SGHDN, CDR2 FVKESK. The DNA for the CDR3 is TGTGCCAGCAGCCAAGGGACAGGGGAGAGATCCTACGAGCAGTACTTC. Translation gives CASSQGTGERSYEQYF.

In its sample, this clonotype was seen a few times. The chain uses TRBV7-2 and TRBJ2-7, with D possibly TRBD2 on 6 matching bases. CDR3 length: 13 residues. V lost 5 bases, J lost 1 base, and 9 bases lay in between. The V gene's germline CDR1 is SGHTA and CDR2 FQGNSA. The CDR3 reads CASSRLASYEQYF. The CDR3 bases are TGTGCCAGCAGCCGGCTAGCGTCCTACGAGCAGTACTTC.

This clonotype has only a few counts. The rearrangement joins TRBV11-3 to TRBJ2-7, with TRBD2 matching 9 bases. Germline loops: CDR1 SGHNT, CDR2 YENEEA. The ends lost 5 bases at V and 1 base at J; junction bases unmatched: 9. This CDR3 has 16 residues. CDR3 in DNA: TGTGCCAGCAGCATGGAGCTAGCGGGACGATCCTACGAGCAGTACGTC. Amino acid sequence: CASSMELAGRSYEQYV.

In this sample, this clonotype turned up once. Here the CDR3 reads CASSDFKFTGFVKPQHF. The CDR3 coding sequence is TGTGCCAGCAGCGACTTCAAGTTCACAGGGTTCGTAAAGCCCCAGCATTTT. The chain couples TRBV7-8 to TRBJ1-5, with D possibly being TRBD1 (6 bases). CDR3 length equals 17 residues. Germline CDR1 and CDR2: SGHVS and FQNEAQ. V shed 5 bases and J shed 8 bases, with 25 bases lying between them.

The sample holds a few counts of this clonotype. The CDR3 region has the DNA TGTGCCGGTAGCGGGAGGGGGGCAGATACGCAGTATTTT. It codes for CAGSGRGADTQYF. The rearrangement joins TRBV7-2 to TRBJ2-3; 11 positions match TRBD2. The ends lost 11 bases at V and 4 bases at J; junction bases unmatched: 5. Germline V gene lookup returns CDR1 SGHTA and CDR2 FQGNSA. The CDR3 loop spans 13 amino acids.

This clonotype was seen only a few times. The chain combines TRBV28 with TRBJ2-1; D is ambiguous. CDR3 length: 14 amino acids. V was shortened by 5 bases and J by 3 bases, with 11 bases between the two germline ends. From germline, CDR1 is MDHEN and CDR2 SYDVKM. The CDR3 nucleotides read TGTGCCAGCAGTCCGGCTCGGAGCTACAATGAGCAGTTCTTC. This encodes CASSPARSYNEQFF.

This clonotype has at least ten counts. This chain connects TRBV7-9 to TRBJ1-1; 8 bases match TRBD1. V shed 5 bases, J shed 6 bases, and the junction held 8 bases outside the gene matches. CDR1 is SEHNR and CDR2 is FQNEAQ in the germline V gene (reference sequence). The CDR3 contains 14 residues. CDR3 amino acids: CASSAGQGHPEAFF. CDR3 nucleotide sequence: TGTGCCAGCAGCGCAGGACAGGGACATCCTGAAGCTTTCTTT.

This clonotype was seen a few times. V is TRBV7-2 and J is TRBJ2-3; D ambiguous. CDR3 length equals 14 residues. V gave up 5 bases and J gave up 10 bases, with 19 bases separating them. Germline-derived CDR1 and CDR2 are SGHTA and FQGNSA. The CDR3 region is CASSLRGTNQAQYF. The CDR3 coding sequence is TGTGCCAGCAGCCTGCGAGGCACCAATCAGGCGCAGTATTTT. Combining the CDR3 with reference TRBV7-2 and TRBJ2-3 gives the whole variable domain GAGVSQSPSNKVTEKGKDVELRCDPISGHTALYWYRQSLGQGLEFLIYFQGNSAPDKSGLPSDRFSAERTGGSVSTLTIQRTQQEDSAVYLCASSLRGTNQAQYFGPGTRLTVL.

CDR3 loop: CASSIDSGGSPLHF. Here the CDR3 DNA reads TGTGCCAGTAGTATAGATTCGGGCGGTTCACCCCTCCACTTT. V is TRBV19 and J is TRBJ1-6; D not resolved. Germline V gene sequence: CDR1 LNHDA, CDR2 SQIVND (reference sequence). V dropped 0 bases and J dropped 9 bases, with 9 bases sitting between them. The CDR3 covers 14 residues.

This clonotype was picked up many times. The rearrangement joins TRBV12-5 to TRBJ2-6; D is uncertain. Trimming removed 2 bases at V and 1 base at J, with 0 bases between. CDR3 length equals 13 residues. The V gene's germline CDR1 is LGHNT and CDR2 FRNRAP. The CDR3 bases are TGTGCTAGTGGTTTGTCTGGGGCCAACGTCCTGACTTTC. Residues: CASGLSGANVLTF.

This clonotype was counted between two and nine times. The chain employs TRBV18 and TRBJ2-1; perhaps TRBD1 as D (5 bases). The V end was cut by 2 bases, the J end by 7 bases, with 15 bases between. The germline V gene encodes CDR1 KGHSH and CDR2 LQKENI. This CDR3 comprises 15 residues. CDR3 loop: CASSPNLQGSNEQFF. The CDR3 DNA follows: TGTGCCAGCTCACCAAACCTGCAGGGTTCAAATGAGCAGTTCTTC.